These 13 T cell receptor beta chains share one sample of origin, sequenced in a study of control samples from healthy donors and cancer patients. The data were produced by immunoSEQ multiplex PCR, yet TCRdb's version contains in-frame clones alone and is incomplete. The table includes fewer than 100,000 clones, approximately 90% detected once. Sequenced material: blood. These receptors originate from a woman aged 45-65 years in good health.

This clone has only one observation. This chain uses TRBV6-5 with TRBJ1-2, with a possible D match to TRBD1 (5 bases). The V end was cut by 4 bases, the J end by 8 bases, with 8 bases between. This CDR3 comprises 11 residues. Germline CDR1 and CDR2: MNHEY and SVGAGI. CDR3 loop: CASSSGGGYTF. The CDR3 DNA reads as TGTGCCAGCAGTTCCGGGGGGGGCTACACCTTC.

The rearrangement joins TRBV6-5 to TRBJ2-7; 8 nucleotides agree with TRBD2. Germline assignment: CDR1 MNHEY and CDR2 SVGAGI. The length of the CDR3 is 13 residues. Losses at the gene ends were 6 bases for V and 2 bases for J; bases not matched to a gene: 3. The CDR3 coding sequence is TGTGCCAGCAGGGGACTAGACACCTACGAGCAGTACTTC. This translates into CASRGLDTYEQYF.

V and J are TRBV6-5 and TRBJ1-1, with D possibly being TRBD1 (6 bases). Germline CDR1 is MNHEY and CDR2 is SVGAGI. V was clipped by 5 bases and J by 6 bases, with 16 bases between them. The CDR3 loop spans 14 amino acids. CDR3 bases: TGTGCCAGCAGTCTACAGGGTGCTAACTCTGAAGCTTTCTTT. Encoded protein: CASSLQGANSEAFF.

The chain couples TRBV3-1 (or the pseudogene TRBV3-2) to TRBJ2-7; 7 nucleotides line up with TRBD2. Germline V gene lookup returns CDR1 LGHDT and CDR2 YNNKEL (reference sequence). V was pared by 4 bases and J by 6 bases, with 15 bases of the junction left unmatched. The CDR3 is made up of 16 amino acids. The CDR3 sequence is CASSPAGGGERGEQYF. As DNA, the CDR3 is TGTGCCAGCAGCCCAGCTGGGGGTGGGGAGCGGGGCGAGCAGTACTTC.

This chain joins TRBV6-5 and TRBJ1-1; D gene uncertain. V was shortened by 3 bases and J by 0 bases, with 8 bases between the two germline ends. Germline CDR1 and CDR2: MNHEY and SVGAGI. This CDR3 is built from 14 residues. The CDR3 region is CASSYRQVNTEAFF. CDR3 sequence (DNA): TGTGCCAGCAGTTATAGGCAGGTGAACACTGAAGCTTTCTTT.

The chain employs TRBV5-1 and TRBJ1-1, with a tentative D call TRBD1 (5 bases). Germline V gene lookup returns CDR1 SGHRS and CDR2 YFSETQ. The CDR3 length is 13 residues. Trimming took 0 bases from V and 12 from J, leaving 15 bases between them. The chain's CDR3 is CASSLVLGTDPFF. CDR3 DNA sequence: TGCGCCAGCAGCTTGGTCCTGGGGACCGATCCTTTCTTT.

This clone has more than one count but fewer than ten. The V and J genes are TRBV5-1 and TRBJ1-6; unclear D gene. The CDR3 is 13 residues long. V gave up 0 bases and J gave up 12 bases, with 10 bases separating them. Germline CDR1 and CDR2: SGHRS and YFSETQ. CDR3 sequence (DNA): TGCGCCAGCAGCTTGGGGCCTCAAGTACCCCTCCACTTT. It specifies CASSLGPQVPLHF. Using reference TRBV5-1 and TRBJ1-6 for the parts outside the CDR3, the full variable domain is KAGVTQTPRYLIKTRGQQVTLSCSPISGHRSVSWYQQTPGQGLQFLFEYFSETQRNKGNFPGRFSGRQFSNSRSEMNVSTLELGDSALYLCASSLGPQVPLHFGNGTRLTVT.

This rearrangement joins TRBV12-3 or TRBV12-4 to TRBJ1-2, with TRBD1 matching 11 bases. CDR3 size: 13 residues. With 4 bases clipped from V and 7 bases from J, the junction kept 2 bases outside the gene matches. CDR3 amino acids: CASSWGQGGGYTF. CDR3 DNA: TGTGCCAGCAGTTGGGGACAGGGGGGTGGCTACACCTTC.

The CDR3 is CASSRIEAGGRYEQYF. The CDR3 DNA reads as TGTGCCAGCAGCCGAATCGAGGCAGGGGGTCGGTACGAGCAGTACTTC. V and J are TRBV11-2 and TRBJ2-7, with TRBD1 matching 7 bases. The V and J ends lost 5 bases and 4 bases, in that order; junction bases with no gene match: 14. The CDR3 contains 16 residues. The germline V gene encodes CDR1 SGHAT and CDR2 FQNNGV. Drawing the rest from reference TRBV11-2 and TRBJ2-7, the complete variable domain is EAGVAQSPRYKIIEKRQSVAFWCNPISGHATLYWYQQILGQGPKLLIQFQNNGVVDDSQLPKDRFSAERLKGVDSTLKIQPAKLEDSAVYLCASSRIEAGGRYEQYFGPGTRLTVT.

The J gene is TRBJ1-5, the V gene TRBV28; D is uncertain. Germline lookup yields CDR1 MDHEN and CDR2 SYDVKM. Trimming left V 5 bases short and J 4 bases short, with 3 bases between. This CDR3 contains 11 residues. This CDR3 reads CASSENQPQHF. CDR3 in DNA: TGTGCCAGCAGTGAAAATCAGCCCCAGCATTTT.

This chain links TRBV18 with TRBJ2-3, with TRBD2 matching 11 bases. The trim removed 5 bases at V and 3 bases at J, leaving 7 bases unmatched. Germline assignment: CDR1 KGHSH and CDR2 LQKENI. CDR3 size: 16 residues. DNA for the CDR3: TGTGCCAGCTCATCCCTTCTAGCGGGGGGAACAGATACGCAGTATTTT. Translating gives CASSSLLAGGTDTQYF. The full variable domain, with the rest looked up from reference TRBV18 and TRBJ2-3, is NAGVMQNPRHLVRRRGQEARLRCSPMKGHSHVYWYRQLPEEGLKFMVYLQKENIIDESGMPKERFSAEFPKEGPSILRIQQVVRGDSAAYFCASSSLLAGGTDTQYFGPGTRLTVL.

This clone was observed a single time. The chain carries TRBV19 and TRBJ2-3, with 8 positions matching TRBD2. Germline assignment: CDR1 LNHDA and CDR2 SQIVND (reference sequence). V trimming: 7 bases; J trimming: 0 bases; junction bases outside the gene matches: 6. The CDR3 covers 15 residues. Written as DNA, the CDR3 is TGTGCCAGTATGACTAGCGTCTCTAGCACAGATACGCAGTATTTT. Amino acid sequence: CASMTSVSSTDTQYF. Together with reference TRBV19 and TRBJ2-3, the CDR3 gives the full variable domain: DGGITQSPKYLFRKEGQNVTLSCEQNLNHDAMYWYRQDPGQGLRLIYYSQIVNDFQKGDIAEGYSVSREKKESFPLTVTSAQKNPTAFYLCASMTSVSSTDTQYFGPGTRLTVL.

The CDR3 nucleotides read TGTGCCAGCAAATCTATAAAAACTTATAATTCACCCCTCCACTTT. Translating it yields CASKSIKTYNSPLHF. This chain connects TRBV6-5 to TRBJ1-6; no clear D. From germline, CDR1 is MNHEY and CDR2 SVGAGI. There are 15 residues in the CDR3. V shed 7 bases and J shed 4 bases, with 14 bases lying between them.